The rows below give T cell receptor beta chains drawn from one sample of a study of PD-L1 blockade in urothelial cancer. The protocol was immunoSEQ multiplex PCR, while the TCRdb copy is restricted to in-frame clones and leaves out a portion. The repertoire holds some 84,000 clones, with about nine tenths as singletons. Sequencing used PBMCs, obtained around atezolizumab (anti-PD-L1) treatment. The origin of the receptors is a woman aged 70-85 years with urothelial cancer. Both conserved end residues are part of each CDR3. The order of the fields is D gene, V gene, J gene, clone size, CDR3 protein, CDR3 DNA. The D gene is left open where the match is weak. Rows may omit the clone size; those that give it use once, few, many or a size class.

d_gene: TRBD1
v_gene: TRBV2
j_gene: TRBJ2-7
abundance: -
CDR3aa: CASSEDLTGKLSYEQYF
CDR3nt: TGTGCCAGCAGTGAAGATTTGACAGGGAAGCTTTCCTACGAGCAGTACTTC

d_gene: TRBD2
v_gene: TRBV19
j_gene: TRBJ2-7
abundance: once
CDR3aa: CASSITWTSGLSYEQYF
CDR3nt: TGTGCCAGTAGTATCACCTGGACTAGCGGGTTATCCTACGAGCAGTACTTC

d_gene: TRBD1
v_gene: TRBV6-6
j_gene: TRBJ1-3
abundance: -
CDR3aa: CASTRTGPSSGNTIYF
CDR3nt: TGTGCCAGCACTAGGACAGGTCCGAGCTCTGGAAACACCATATATTTT

d_gene: -
v_gene: TRBV18
j_gene: TRBJ2-2
abundance: few
CDR3aa: CASSPGTHTGELFF
CDR3nt: TGTGCCAGCTCACCAGGGACTCACACCGGGGAGCTGTTTTTT

d_gene: TRBD2
v_gene: TRBV7-6
j_gene: TRBJ2-1
abundance: -
CDR3aa: CASSLGLAGYNEQFF
CDR3nt: TGTGCCAGCAGCTTAGGACTAGCGGGGTACAATGAGCAGTTCTTC

d_gene: TRBD1
v_gene: TRBV10-3
j_gene: TRBJ1-5
abundance: -
CDR3aa: CAISRDRDAQPQHF
CDR3nt: TGTGCCATCAGTCGGGACAGGGATGCTCAGCCCCAGCATTTT

d_gene: -
v_gene: TRBV28
j_gene: TRBJ2-1
abundance: -
CDR3aa: CASRHTGAGYNEQFF
CDR3nt: TGTGCCAGCAGGCATACTGGGGCCGGATACAATGAGCAGTTCTTC

d_gene: TRBD2
v_gene: TRBV13
j_gene: TRBJ2-1
abundance: -
CDR3aa: CATNLAGDYNEQFF
CDR3nt: TGTGCCACCAACCTAGCGGGGGATTACAATGAGCAGTTCTTC

d_gene: -
v_gene: TRBV6-6
j_gene: TRBJ2-5
abundance: -
CDR3aa: CASSYRRETQYF
CDR3nt: TGTGCCAGCAGTTACCGCCGGGAGACCCAGTACTTC

d_gene: TRBD2
v_gene: TRBV7-3
j_gene: TRBJ2-5
abundance: -
CDR3aa: CASSFGGGNQETQYF
CDR3nt: TGTGCCAGCAGCTTTGGGGGAGGGAACCAAGAGACCCAGTACTTC

d_gene: TRBD1
v_gene: TRBV11-2
j_gene: TRBJ2-7
abundance: once
CDR3aa: CASSLAQGQASEQYF
CDR3nt: TGTGCCAGCAGCTTAGCGCAGGGACAGGCATCCGAGCAGTACTTC

d_gene: -
v_gene: TRBV10-1
j_gene: TRBJ2-3
abundance: -
CDR3aa: CASSERWGDTQYF
CDR3nt: TGCGCCAGCAGTGAGCGCTGGGGCGATACGCAGTATTTT

d_gene: -
v_gene: TRBV5-1
j_gene: TRBJ2-1
abundance: -
CDR3aa: CASSLGGDYNEQFF
CDR3nt: TGCGCCAGCAGCTTGGGGGGGGATTACAATGAGCAGTTCTTC

d_gene: -
v_gene: TRBV19
j_gene: TRBJ1-5
abundance: few
CDR3aa: CASREGFSNQPQHF
CDR3nt: TGTGCCAGTAGAGAGGGATTTAGCAATCAGCCCCAGCATTTT

d_gene: TRBD1
v_gene: TRBV27
j_gene: TRBJ1-2
abundance: -
CDR3aa: CASSLYGTGYGYTF
CDR3nt: TGTGCCAGCAGTTTATACGGGACAGGATATGGCTACACCTTC

d_gene: -
v_gene: TRBV20-1
j_gene: TRBJ1-1
abundance: -
CDR3aa: CSASGQGEAFF
CDR3nt: TGCAGTGCTAGCGGTCAGGGCGAAGCTTTCTTT

d_gene: TRBD1
v_gene: TRBV19
j_gene: TRBJ1-4
abundance: -
CDR3aa: CASTPETGGEEKLFF
CDR3nt: TGTGCCAGTACCCCGGAGACAGGGGGAGAGGAAAAACTGTTTTTT

d_gene: -
v_gene: TRBV18
j_gene: TRBJ2-2
abundance: -
CDR3aa: CASYLRQATGELFF
CDR3nt: TGTGCCAGCTACCTTCGGCAGGCCACCGGGGAGCTGTTTTTT

d_gene: -
v_gene: TRBV18
j_gene: TRBJ1-3
abundance: -
CDR3aa: CASSPTRDSGNTIYF
CDR3nt: TGTGCCAGCTCCCCAACCCGGGACTCTGGAAACACCATATATTTT

d_gene: TRBD2
v_gene: TRBV5-1
j_gene: TRBJ2-5
abundance: -
CDR3aa: CASSLATSGSAWGTQYF
CDR3nt: TGCGCCAGCAGCTTGGCGACTAGCGGGAGCGCATGGGGGACCCAGTACTTC

d_gene: -
v_gene: TRBV19
j_gene: TRBJ1-3
abundance: -
CDR3aa: CASSIGGYAGNTIYF
CDR3nt: TGTGCCAGTAGTATTGGAGGGTACGCTGGAAACACCATATATTTT

d_gene: -
v_gene: TRBV30
j_gene: TRBJ2-1
abundance: -
CDR3aa: CAWSLQLEDEQFF
CDR3nt: TGTGCCTGGAGTTTGCAACTAGAGGATGAGCAGTTCTTC

d_gene: TRBD1
v_gene: TRBV12-5
j_gene: TRBJ2-5
abundance: -
CDR3aa: CASGWTGVETQYF
CDR3nt: TGTGCTAGTGGTTGGACAGGGGTGGAGACCCAGTACTTC